Each of the 8 T cell receptor beta chains below was sequenced from the same sample in a study of shared clonotypes between healthy human individuals. Profiling relied on immunoSEQ multiplex PCR, and the TCRdb table lists in-frame clones only, not all of them. In the table there are fewer than 800,000 clones, just over 90% of which are singletons. Only CD45RO-negative cells positively selected for CCR7 counted as naive CD8 cells, so terminally differentiated effector memory CD45RA+ cells were excluded. Specimen: naive CD8+ T cells sorted from blood. All receptors come from a young man in good health.

The CDR3 coding sequence is TGTGCCAGCAGTTTATCGATAATCGGGGGGCATGAGCAGTTCTTC. Amino acids: CASSLSIIGGHEQFF. The chain employs TRBV27 and TRBJ2-1; weak D call: TRBD2 (7 bases). The CDR3 has 15 amino acids. Germline V CDR1 and CDR2: MNHEY, SMNVEV (reference sequence). Trimming cost V 0 bases and J 8 bases, with 14 bases left between them.

This chain connects TRBV25-1 to TRBJ2-7; 8 nucleotides match TRBD1. CDR3 length: 12 residues. V lost 6 bases, J lost 7 bases, and 5 bases stayed unmatched. Germline values: CDR1 MGHDK, CDR2 SYGVNS. In DNA form, the CDR3 reads TGTGCCAGCAGGGACAGGGCGGAAGAGCAGTACTTC. It specifies CASRDRAEEQYF.

The chain couples TRBV27 to TRBJ1-1, with D possibly TRBD1 on 6 matching bases. Looked up from germline, CDR1 is MNHEY and CDR2 is SMNVEV (reference sequence). There are 14 residues in the CDR3. The V end lost 7 bases, the J end lost 3 bases, and 15 bases lay between the germline ends. The chain's CDR3 is CASTRGGLHTEAFF. For the CDR3, the DNA is TGTGCCAGCACCCGGGGGGGGCTCCACACTGAAGCTTTCTTT.

This clone is a singleton in its sample. The chain is built from TRBV29-1 and TRBJ2-6; D perhaps matches TRBD1 (6 bases). This CDR3 is built from 15 residues. Trimming removed 5 bases from V and 0 bases from J, with 11 bases in between. Germline V gene sequence: CDR1 SQVTM, CDR2 ANQGSEA. DNA of the CDR3: TGCAGCGTTCAGGGGTCACGCTCTGGGGCCAACGTCCTGACTTTC. As protein: CSVQGSRSGANVLTF.

The chain recombines TRBV27 with TRBJ2-3, with D unclear. V was pared by 3 bases and J by 1 base, with 11 bases between. Germline V gene lookup returns CDR1 MNHEY and CDR2 SMNVEV (reference sequence). CDR3 length equals 15 residues. The CDR3 DNA sequence: TGTGCCAGCAGTTTCCTGGCCACGCGCACAGATACGCAGTATTTT. Encoded protein: CASSFLATRTDTQYF.

The chain uses TRBV7-9 and TRBJ2-7; 11 positions agree with TRBD2. The CDR3 is made up of 17 amino acids. Trimming removed 2 bases from V and 2 bases from J; junction bases left unmatched: 8. Per the germline V gene, CDR1 is SEHNR and CDR2 is FQNEAQ (reference sequence). The CDR3 nucleotides are TGTGCCAGCAGCTTATTAGCGGGAGGGCCGGTGACCTACGAGCAGTACTTC. Its protein is CASSLLAGGPVTYEQYF. The complete variable domain, with remaining parts taken from reference TRBV7-9 and TRBJ2-7, reads DTGVSQNPRHKITKRGQNVTFRCDPISEHNRLYWYRQTLGQGPEFLTYFQNEAQLEKSRLLSDRFSAERPKGSFSTLEIQRTEQGDSAMYLCASSLLAGGPVTYEQYFGPGTRLTVT.

The rearrangement joins TRBV28 to TRBJ2-7, with D perhaps TRBD2 (5 bases). The CDR3 runs to 13 residues. Between the trimmed V and J ends, which lost 1 base and 3 bases, there was a span of 7 bases. Germline V gene sequence: CDR1 MDHEN, CDR2 SYDVKM. CDR3 nucleotides: TGTGCCAGCAGTTTATCACTAGACTACGAGCAGTACTTC. Translated: CASSLSLDYEQYF.

The rearrangement joins TRBV6-6 to TRBJ1-1; D ambiguous. V was cut by 0 bases and J by 5 bases, with 7 bases left in between. CDR1 and CDR2 from the germline V gene are MNHNY and SVGAGI (reference sequence). The length of the CDR3 is 13 residues. CDR3 in amino acids: CASSYSQTTEAFF. CDR3 sequence (DNA): TGTGCCAGCAGTTACTCGCAAACGACTGAAGCTTTCTTT.